Following are 15 T cell receptor beta chains from one sample sequenced in a study of blood T cell repertoires in COVID-19. The method was immunoSEQ multiplex PCR; TCRdb's version includes in-frame clones alone and lacks a portion of them. The sample includes nearly 50,000 clones, about 88% of them seen just once. Input material: peripheral blood. Receptors were obtained from a man between 35 and 55 years old with active COVID-19.

This chain links TRBV27 with TRBJ2-5, with D tentatively TRBD2 (6 bases). Looked up from germline, CDR1 is MNHEY and CDR2 is SMNVEV (reference sequence). The germline V and J ends were trimmed by 6 bases and 3 bases, with 11 bases remaining between them. The CDR3 contains 13 residues. The CDR3 DNA reads TGTGCCAGCAGAATGGACTACGAAGAGACCCAGTACTTC. Its translation is CASRMDYEETQYF.

Only one count was recorded for this clone. The chain combines TRBV20-1 with TRBJ2-7; 9 bases agree with TRBD1. Per the germline V gene, CDR1 is DFQATT and CDR2 is SNEGSKA (reference sequence). Trimming removed 3 bases from V and 5 bases from J; junction bases left unmatched: 11. This CDR3 comprises 15 residues. CDR3 sequence reads: CSASKAGTGSNEQYF. Written as DNA, the CDR3 is TGCAGTGCTAGTAAGGCCGGGACAGGGTCGAACGAGCAGTACTTC.

The CDR3 region is CASSPRASHNEQFF. CDR3 sequence (DNA): TGTGCCAGCAGCCCGCGGGCTAGCCACAATGAGCAGTTCTTC. The chain joins TRBV9 to TRBJ2-1; D is possibly TRBD2 (5 bases). The CDR3 contains 14 residues. Trimming left V 4 bases short and J 5 bases short, with 13 bases between. The V gene's germline CDR1 is SGDLS and CDR2 YYNGEE.

The V gene is TRBV7-8, the J gene TRBJ2-7; 11 bases agree with TRBD2. CDR1 is SGHVS, CDR2 FQNEAQ, per germline. J lost 2 bases, V lost 3 bases, and 6 bases had no gene match. This CDR3 is built from 16 residues. Here the CDR3 DNA reads TGTGCCAGCAGCTTCTATTTAGCGGGAGGGCCCTACGAGCAGTACTTC. Its protein is CASSFYLAGGPYEQYF.

About this clone itself: Other nucleotide sequences from this sample produce the same CDR3. J is TRBJ1-5 and V is TRBV11-2; no reliable D call. V gave up 0 bases and J gave up 5 bases, with 5 bases separating them. The CDR3 sequence is 13 residues long. Germline CDR1 reads SGHAT; CDR2 reads FQNNGV. CDR3 residues: CASSLDRDQPQHF. CDR3 sequence (DNA): TGTGCCAGCAGCTTAGATCGGGATCAGCCCCAGCATTTT.

The chain links TRBV28 to TRBJ1-4, with 7 bases fitting TRBD1. The CDR3 extends over 12 amino acids. V dropped 6 bases and J dropped 11; count of bases not matched to a gene: 6. CDR1 MDHEN and CDR2 SYDVKM come from the germline V gene. For the CDR3, the DNA is TGTGCCAGCAGAAGTTTGACAGGGAAACTGTTTTTT. Translating gives CASRSLTGKLFF.

As regards this clone: Sequence at one end of the junction differs from germline and may be a read error. V usage is TRBV28 and J usage is TRBJ2-7, with TRBD1 matching 9 bases. The CDR3 loop spans 14 amino acids. The germline CDR1 and CDR2 sequences are MDHEN and SYDVKM. The chain's CDR3 is CASSLSYGQGKLDF. Here the CDR3 DNA reads TGTGCCAGCAGTTTATCTTATGGACAGGGGAAGTTGGACTTC.

This chain connects TRBV5-1 to TRBJ2-7; perhaps TRBD1 as D (6 bases). CDR3 length: 14 residues. Germline lookup yields CDR1 SGHRS and CDR2 YFSETQ. The V end lost 2 bases, the J end lost 5 bases, and 14 bases lay between the germline ends. CDR3: CASSLQGRFNEQYF. DNA for the CDR3: TGCGCCAGCAGCTTACAGGGTAGGTTCAACGAGCAGTACTTC.

The rearrangement uses TRBV28 and TRBJ2-1; no firm D call. Germline CDR1 MDHEN, CDR2 SYDVKM. Trimming took 3 bases from V and 4 from J, leaving 10 bases between them. CDR3 length: 14 amino acids. CDR3 in DNA: TGTGCCAGCAGTTTCTTGGAACAGTACAATGAGCAGTTCTTC. Translating gives CASSFLEQYNEQFF.

V usage is TRBV7-9 and J usage is TRBJ1-5; unclear D gene. V lost 5 bases, J lost 9 bases, and 14 bases lay in between. The germline V gene has CDR1 SEHNR and CDR2 FQNEAQ (reference sequence). CDR3 length: 13 residues. The CDR3 spells CASSKVPAGPQHF. In nucleotides, the CDR3 is TGTGCCAGCAGCAAAGTTCCCGCAGGGCCCCAGCATTTT. Variable domain in full (rest from reference TRBV7-9 and TRBJ1-5): DTGVSQNPRHKITKRGQNVTFRCDPISEHNRLYWYRQTLGQGPEFLTYFQNEAQLEKSRLLSDRFSAERPKGSFSTLEIQRTEQGDSAMYLCASSKVPAGPQHFGDGTRLSIL.

The chain's CDR3 is CASGLAVTTELNTEAFF. Here the CDR3 DNA reads TGTGCTAGTGGTTTGGCGGTTACAACAGAGTTGAACACTGAAGCTTTCTTT. The J gene is TRBJ1-1, the V gene TRBV12-5; the D is unclear. V gave up 1 base and J gave up 0 bases, with 15 bases separating them. The CDR3 extends over 17 amino acids. Germline V gives CDR1 LGHNT, CDR2 FRNRAP.

The V and J genes are TRBV18 and TRBJ1-1; D may be TRBD1 (5 bases). Germline V gives CDR1 KGHSH, CDR2 LQKENI. The CDR3 has 12 residues. V lost 2 bases and J lost 8, with 9 bases in between. CDR3 in DNA: TGTGCCAGCTCACCAGGGGAGGGGGAAGCTTTCTTT. Protein: CASSPGEGEAFF.

This chain uses TRBV19 with TRBJ2-7; 9 nucleotides align to TRBD2. V lost 2 bases to trimming and J lost 6 bases; unmatched junction nucleotides: 14. CDR3 length: 17 residues. Germline values: CDR1 LNHDA, CDR2 SQIVND (reference sequence). Written as DNA, the CDR3 is TGTGCCAGTAGTATACACGATATCGCGGGAGGGCCCCCCGAGCAGTACTTC. Its translation: CASSIHDIAGGPPEQYF.

J is TRBJ2-2 and V is TRBV24-1; a possible D gene is TRBD1 (5 bases). Trimming removed 2 bases at V and 4 bases at J, with 10 bases between. CDR1 is KGHDR and CDR2 is SFDVKD in the germline V gene. There are 15 residues in the CDR3. CDR3 sequence reads: CATSDSRVSTGELFF. For the CDR3, the DNA is TGTGCCACCAGTGATTCCAGGGTATCCACCGGGGAGCTGTTTTTT.

The chain couples TRBV9 to TRBJ1-2; possible D gene TRBD1, 6 bases. This CDR3 has 12 residues. Germline CDR1 and CDR2: SGDLS and YYNGEE. V was shortened by 3 bases and J by 3 bases, with 6 bases between the two germline ends. CDR3 amino acids: CASSGTDYGYTF. DNA for the CDR3: TGTGCCAGCAGCGGGACAGACTATGGCTACACCTTC.